This TCR beta chain was documented in a study of cytomegalovirus exposure and HLA in healthy donors. As for the study in general: The study's early data release held 75 million to 95 million unique TCRs from HLA-typed donors.

Concerning this clone: What it recognizes is unknown.

The V end lost 4 bases, the J end lost 2 bases, and 5 bases lay between the germline ends. Germline-derived CDR1 and CDR2 are SGHDT and YYEEEE. The CDR3 totals 12 residues. General study points: Later analysis suggested links between common viral pathogens and several top significant clusters.

PCR involved 60 Vbeta and 13 Jbeta primers. TCRdb's table, derived via immunoSEQ multiplex PCR, lists solely in-frame clones and lacks some. Of under 200,000 clones listed, about 81% are singletons. Sample: PBMCs. This TCR was recovered from a woman younger than 35 in good health and CMV-seronegative. The rearrangement uses TRBV5-6 and TRBJ2-3; D not resolved. CDR3 sequence (DNA): TGTGCCAGCAGCATTAACACAGATACGCAGTATTTT. Amino acid sequence: CASSINTDTQYF.